This entry lists 19 T cell receptor beta chains sequenced from one sample in a study of blood T cell repertoires in COVID-19. Some clones are missing from TCRdb's copy, which holds only in-frame ones; the method was immunoSEQ multiplex PCR. The data show 190,000 or so clones, with 89% seen just once and around 8% held by the top ten. Sequencing was performed on PBMCs or T cells enriched from blood (not recorded which). The source is a woman between 18 and 29 years old who had recovered from COVID-19.

This clone was picked up one time. The chain uses TRBV28 and TRBJ1-4; D gene uncertain. V was pared by 7 bases and J by 5 bases, with 20 bases between. The CDR3 is made up of 16 amino acids. CDR1 and CDR2 (germline): MDHEN, SYDVKM. CDR3 sequence reads: CASILSGAPLNEKLFF. Here the CDR3 DNA reads TGTGCCAGCATACTATCGGGAGCCCCATTAAATGAAAAACTGTTTTTT.

The V call is TRBV5-1, the J call TRBJ2-1, with 12 bases that match TRBD2. This CDR3 contains 20 residues. Germline V gene lookup returns CDR1 SGHRS and CDR2 YFSETQ. The V gene end was trimmed by 4 bases and the J gene end by 7 bases; junction bases not matched to a gene: 21. The CDR3 loop reads CASSGSSGGAVFVRRNEQFF. CDR3 nucleotides: TGCGCCAGCAGCGGATCTAGCGGGGGGGCAGTATTCGTTCGTAGGAATGAGCAGTTCTTC.

The rearrangement joins TRBV27 to TRBJ1-1, with 8 bases fitting TRBD1. The CDR3 length is 15 residues. V lost 8 bases and J lost 2; bases outside the gene matches: 10. Germline V gives CDR1 MNHEY, CDR2 SMNVEV (reference sequence). CDR3 DNA: TGTGCCAGCGACCCCTTCGGGACAGGTAACACTGAAGCTTTCTTT. It encodes CASDPFGTGNTEAFF.

This chain joins TRBV6-1 and TRBJ2-5, with TRBD2 as a possible D gene (5 bases). The germline V gene encodes CDR1 MNHNS and CDR2 SASEGT. V was trimmed by 3 bases and J by 7 bases, leaving 15 bases between them. The CDR3 runs 14 residues. The CDR3 DNA follows: TGTGCCAGCAGTGATGCATCCGGGGTGGGGACCCAGTACTTC. Translated: CASSDASGVGTQYF.

This clone appeared a single time. The CDR3, as DNA: TGTGCCATCAGTGACAGGGCCTATGGCTACACCTTC. It translates to CAISDRAYGYTF. This sequence joins TRBV10-3 and TRBJ1-2, with D perhaps TRBD1 (5 bases). Per the germline V gene, CDR1 is ENHRY and CDR2 is SYGVKD. The CDR3 length is 12 residues. V lost 3 bases and J 4 bases, leaving 6 bases between the germline ends.

The chain employs TRBV12-2 and TRBJ2-7; whether TRBD2, the table's D call, matches the DNA was not checked. TRBV12-2 is a pseudogene segment. This CDR3 region has 17 residues. The DNA of the CDR3 is TGTGCAAGTCGCTTAGAAAGACGTAGCGGGGGGGAGTACGAGCAGTACTTC. This translates into CASRLERRSGGEYEQYF.

This clone was picked up a small number of times. The same CDR3 can be traced to other DNA sequences in this sample. The V call is TRBV5-1, the J call TRBJ1-1; 8 nucleotides align to TRBD1. Germline V lookup: CDR1 SGHRS, CDR2 YFSETQ. The V segment lost 3 bases and the J segment 1 base; nucleotides outside the gene matches: 2. The CDR3 totals 14 residues. The CDR3 spells CASSSGTGNTEAFF. The CDR3 DNA is TGCGCCAGCAGCTCCGGGACAGGGAACACTGAAGCTTTCTTT.

This chain connects TRBV27 to TRBJ2-5, with D perhaps matching TRBD2 (5 bases). The CDR3 length is 13 residues. Looked up from germline, CDR1 is MNHEY and CDR2 is SMNVEV (reference sequence). The V end lost 3 bases, the J end lost 5 bases, and 10 bases lay between the germline ends. In nucleotides, the CDR3 is TGTGCCAGCAGTTTCAGTCGGGGTGAGACCCAGTACTTC. It yields the protein CASSFSRGETQYF.

The rearrangement uses TRBV2 and TRBJ1-1; no firm D call. CDR1 and CDR2 from the germline V gene are SNHLY and FYNNEI. This CDR3 region has 13 residues. V shed 7 bases and J shed 1 base, with 10 bases lying between them. The CDR3 loop reads CASIAFRNTEAFF. CDR3 bases: TGTGCCAGCATCGCTTTTAGGAACACTGAAGCTTTCTTT.

The chain has TRBV28 and TRBJ1-1; 7 bases align to TRBD1. V was pared by 4 bases and J by 8 bases, with 4 bases of the junction left unmatched. The CDR3 spans 12 residues. CDR1 and CDR2 from the germline V gene are MDHEN and SYDVKM. CDR3 DNA: TGTGCCAGCAGTTCAGGGGGGTTGGAAGCTTTCTTT. As protein: CASSSGGLEAFF.

The chain carries TRBV7-2 and TRBJ1-4; 7 bases align to TRBD1. Germline loops: CDR1 SGHTA, CDR2 FQGNSA. CDR3 length equals 16 residues. V lost 4 bases to trimming and J lost 4 bases; unmatched junction nucleotides: 9. The CDR3 protein is CASSWRPDRFNEKLFF. CDR3 nucleotide sequence: TGTGCCAGCAGCTGGAGGCCGGACAGGTTTAATGAAAAACTGTTTTTT.

V is TRBV5-6 and J is TRBJ2-1; TRBD2 matches at 11 bases. The CDR3 is made up of 15 amino acids. The trim removed 2 bases at V and 4 bases at J, leaving 2 bases unmatched. Germline V gives CDR1 SGHDT, CDR2 YYEEEE. The chain's CDR3 is CASSLRTSGYNEQFF. The CDR3 DNA reads as TGTGCCAGCAGCTTAAGGACTAGCGGGTACAATGAGCAGTTCTTC.

The chain couples TRBV6-5 to TRBJ2-6; D may be TRBD1 (5 bases). Germline V gene data show CDR1 as MNHEY and CDR2 as SVGAGI. Trimming cost V 5 bases and J 2 bases, with 10 bases left between them. CDR3 length equals 15 residues. This CDR3 is CASSTTGAGANVLTF. CDR3 sequence (DNA): TGTGCCAGCAGTACAACAGGTGCTGGGGCCAACGTCCTGACTTTC.

The J gene is TRBJ1-2, the V gene TRBV4-1, with a possible D match to TRBD1 (5 bases). Germline V lookup: CDR1 MGHRA, CDR2 YSYEKL. V dropped 1 base and J dropped 8 bases, with 8 bases sitting between them. The CDR3 length is 12 residues. The CDR3 is CASSQGQNGYTF. The CDR3 DNA is TGCGCCAGCAGCCAAGGACAGAACGGCTACACCTTC.

The chain couples TRBV14 to TRBJ2-7; TRBD1 might be the D (6 bases). Per germline, CDR1 SGHDN and CDR2 FVKESK. The CDR3 totals 12 residues. The V end was cut by 5 bases, the J end by 4 bases, with 9 bases between. The CDR3 DNA reads TGTGCCAGCAGCAGGCAGGGGTACGAGCAGTACTTC. Residues: CASSRQGYEQYF. Full variable domain (rest looked up from reference TRBV14 and TRBJ2-7): EAGVTQFPSHSVIEKGQTVTLRCDPISGHDNLYWYRRVMGKEIKFLLHFVKESKQDESGMPNNRFLAERTGGTYSTLKVQPAELEDSGVYFCASSRQGYEQYFGPGTRLTVT.

The CDR3 nucleotides read TGCAGCGTACTCGTTAGACAGGGTGGCACTGAAGCTTTCTTT. Encoded protein: CSVLVRQGGTEAFF. The chain is built from TRBV29-1 and TRBJ1-1; the match to TRBD1 covers 7 bases. The V gene end was trimmed by 6 bases and the J gene end by 4 bases; junction bases not matched to a gene: 11. Germline lookup yields CDR1 SQVTM and CDR2 ANQGSEA. The length of the CDR3 is 14 residues.

The V gene is TRBV6-4, the J gene TRBJ1-5, with 8 bases matching TRBD1. The germline V gene encodes CDR1 MRHNA and CDR2 SNTAGT. The CDR3 totals 13 residues. V shed 8 bases and J 7 bases; nucleotides not matched to a gene: 7. The CDR3 nucleotides are TGTGCCAGCGCCCAGACAGGGGAGCAGCCCCAGCATTTT. Its protein product is CASAQTGEQPQHF.

This clone was observed a few times. The J gene is TRBJ2-1, the V gene TRBV5-1; D might be TRBD2 (6 bases). The CDR3 loop spans 13 amino acids. V lost 5 bases and J 3 bases, leaving 9 bases between the germline ends. The germline gives CDR1 SGHRS, CDR2 YFSETQ. The CDR3 is CASRREDYNEQFF. In DNA, the CDR3 is TGCGCCAGCAGAAGGGAGGACTACAATGAGCAGTTCTTC.

This clone was recorded at least ten times. The rearrangement joins TRBV6-5 to TRBJ1-2, with D uncertain. The CDR3 loop spans 11 amino acids. Trimming took off 7 bases at V and 4 bases at J, with 7 bases between the two ends. CDR1 and CDR2 from the germline V gene are MNHEY and SVGAGI. CDR3 bases: TGTGCCAGCAAACGAGGCTATGGCTACACCTTC. Its protein product is CASKRGYGYTF.